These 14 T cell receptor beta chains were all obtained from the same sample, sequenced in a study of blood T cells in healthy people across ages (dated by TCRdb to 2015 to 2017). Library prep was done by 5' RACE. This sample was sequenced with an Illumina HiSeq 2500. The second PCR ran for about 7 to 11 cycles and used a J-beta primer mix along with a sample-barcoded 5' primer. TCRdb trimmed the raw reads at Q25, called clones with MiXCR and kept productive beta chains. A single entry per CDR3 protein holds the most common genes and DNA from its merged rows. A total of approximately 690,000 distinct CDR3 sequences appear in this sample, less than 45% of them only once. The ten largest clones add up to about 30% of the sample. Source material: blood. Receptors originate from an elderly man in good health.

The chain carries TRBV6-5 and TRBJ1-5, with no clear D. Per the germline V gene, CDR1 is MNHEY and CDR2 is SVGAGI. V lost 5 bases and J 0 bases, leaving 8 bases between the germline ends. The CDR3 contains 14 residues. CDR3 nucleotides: TGTGCCAGCAGTCGGGGAACTAGCAATCAGCCCCAGCATTTT. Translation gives CASSRGTSNQPQHF.

The CDR3 nucleotides read TGCGCCAGCAGCCAAGAAGGGGGTACCGGGGAGCTGTTTTTT. It yields the protein CASSQEGGTGELFF. The chain employs TRBV4-3 and TRBJ2-2; tentative D call: TRBD1 (6 bases). The CDR3 totals 14 residues. V dropped 0 bases and J dropped 5 bases, with 7 bases sitting between them. In germline, CDR1 is LGHNA, CDR2 YSLEER.

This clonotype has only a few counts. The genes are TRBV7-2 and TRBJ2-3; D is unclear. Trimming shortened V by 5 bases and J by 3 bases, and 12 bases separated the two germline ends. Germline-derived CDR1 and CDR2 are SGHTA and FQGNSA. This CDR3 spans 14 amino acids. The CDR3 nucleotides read TGTGCCAGCAGCCCCCAACCGAATACAGATACGCAGTATTTT. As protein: CASSPQPNTDTQYF.

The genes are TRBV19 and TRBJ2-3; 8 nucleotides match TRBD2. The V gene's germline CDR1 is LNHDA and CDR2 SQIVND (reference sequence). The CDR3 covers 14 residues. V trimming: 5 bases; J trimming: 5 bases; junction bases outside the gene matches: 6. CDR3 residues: CASSPTGGKDTQYF. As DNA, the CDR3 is TGTGCCAGTAGTCCGACGGGGGGGAAAGATACGCAGTATTTT.

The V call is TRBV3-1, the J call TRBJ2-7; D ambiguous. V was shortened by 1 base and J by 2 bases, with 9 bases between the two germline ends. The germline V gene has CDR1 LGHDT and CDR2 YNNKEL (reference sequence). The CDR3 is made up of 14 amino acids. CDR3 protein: CASSQVKPPYEQYF. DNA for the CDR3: TGTGCCAGCAGCCAAGTTAAGCCCCCCTACGAGCAGTACTTC.

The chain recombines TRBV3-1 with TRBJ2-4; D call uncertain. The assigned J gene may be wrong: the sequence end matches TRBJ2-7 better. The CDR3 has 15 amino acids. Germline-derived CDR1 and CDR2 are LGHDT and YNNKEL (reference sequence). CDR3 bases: TGTGCCAGCAGCCAAGGGGCAACTCCGACCTACGAGCAGTACTTC. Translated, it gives CASSQGATPTYEQYF.

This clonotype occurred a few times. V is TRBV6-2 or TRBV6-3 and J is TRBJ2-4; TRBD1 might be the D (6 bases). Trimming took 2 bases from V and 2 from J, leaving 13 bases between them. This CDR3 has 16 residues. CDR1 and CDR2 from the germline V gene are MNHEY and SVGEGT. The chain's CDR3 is CASSYTQQGPKNIQYF. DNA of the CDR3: TGTGCCAGCAGTTACACCCAACAGGGCCCCAAAAACATTCAGTACTTC.

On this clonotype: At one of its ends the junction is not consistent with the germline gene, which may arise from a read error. Here the CDR3 reads CASSPPDRDEQLF. CDR3 DNA: TGTGCCAGCAGCCCCCCGGATCGGGATGAGCAGTTATTC. The chain uses TRBV11-3 and TRBJ2-1, with TRBD2 as a possible D gene (5 bases). CDR3 length: 13 amino acids. Germline lookup yields CDR1 SGHNT and CDR2 YENEEA. Combining the CDR3 with reference TRBV11-3 and TRBJ2-1 gives the whole variable domain EAGVVQSPRYKIIEKKQPVAFWCNPISGHNTLYWYLQNLGQGPELLIRYENEEAVDDSQLPKDRFSAERLKGVDSTLKIQPAELGDSAVYLCASSPPDRDEQLFGPGTRLTVL.

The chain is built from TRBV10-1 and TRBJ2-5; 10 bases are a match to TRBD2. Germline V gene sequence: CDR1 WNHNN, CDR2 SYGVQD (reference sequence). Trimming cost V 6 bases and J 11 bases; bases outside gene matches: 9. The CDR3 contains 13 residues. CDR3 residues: CASSEGLAYEQYF. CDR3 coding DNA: TGCGCCAGCAGCGAGGGACTAGCGTATGAGCAGTACTTC.

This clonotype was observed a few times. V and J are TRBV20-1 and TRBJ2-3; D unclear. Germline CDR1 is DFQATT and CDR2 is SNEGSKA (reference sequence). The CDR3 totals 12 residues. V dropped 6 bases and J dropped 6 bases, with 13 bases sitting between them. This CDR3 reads CSAQTLVDTQYF. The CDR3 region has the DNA TGCAGTGCCCAGACCCTAGTGGATACGCAGTATTTT.

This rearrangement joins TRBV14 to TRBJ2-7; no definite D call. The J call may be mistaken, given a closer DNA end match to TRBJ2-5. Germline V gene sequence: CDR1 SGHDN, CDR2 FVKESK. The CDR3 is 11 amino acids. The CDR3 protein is CASSQVGTQYF. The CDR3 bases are TGTGCCAGCAGCCAGGTTGGGACCCAGTACTTC.

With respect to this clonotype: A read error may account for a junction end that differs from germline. The CDR3: CVSSHRDRVNEQYF. The CDR3 coding sequence is TGTGTCAGCAGCCACCGGGACAGGGTGAACGAGCAGTACTTC. The chain uses TRBV6-2 or TRBV6-3 and TRBJ2-7; 9 nucleotides align to TRBD1. CDR3 length equals 14 residues. Germline CDR1 and CDR2: MNHEY and SVGEGT.

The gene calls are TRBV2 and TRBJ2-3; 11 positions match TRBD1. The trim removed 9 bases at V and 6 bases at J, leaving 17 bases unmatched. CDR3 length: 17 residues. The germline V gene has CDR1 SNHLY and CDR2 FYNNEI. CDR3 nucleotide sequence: TGTGCCAGTCGATCTGCCCTTGGACAGGGGGCGAAGGATACGCAGTATTTT. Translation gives CASRSALGQGAKDTQYF.

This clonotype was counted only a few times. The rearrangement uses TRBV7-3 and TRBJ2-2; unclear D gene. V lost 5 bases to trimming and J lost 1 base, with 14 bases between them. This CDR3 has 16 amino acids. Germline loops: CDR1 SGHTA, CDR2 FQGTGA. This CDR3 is CASSAAPTVNTGELFF. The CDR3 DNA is TGTGCCAGCAGCGCCGCCCCGACTGTGAACACCGGGGAGCTGTTTTTT.